Each of the 30 T cell receptor beta chains below was sequenced from the same sample in a study of T cell clusters in autoimmune cytopenias. TRB rearrangements were amplified by touch-down multiplex PCR with mixed TRB-A/B primers. TCRdb reworked the multiplex PCR reads into one entry per CDR3 protein, no DNA. Listed are around 9,500 distinct CDR3 sequences; around 8.7% falls within the top ten. TRB was amplified from about 250 ng of peripheral blood genomic DNA per sample. The sample comprised peripheral blood. These receptor sequences come from a human donor with an autoimmune cytopenia or autoimmune hepatitis (not recorded which).

The V call is TRBV6-5, the J call TRBJ1-5. Germline CDR1 MNHEY, CDR2 SVGAGI. The CDR3 is made up of 15 amino acids. The CDR3 sequence: CASSPWRVVNQPQHF.

By frequency, this clonotype is medium-sized. The chain has TRBV6-2 or TRBV6-3 and TRBJ2-7. Per the germline V gene, CDR1 is MNHEY and CDR2 is SVGEGT. The CDR3 consists of 14 residues. The CDR3 sequence: CASSYSSWTYEQYF.

Frequency places this clonotype as medium-sized. This chain connects TRBV19 to TRBJ2-3; TCRdb proposes TRBD2, but this gene call is untestable without DNA. This CDR3 comprises 15 residues. Germline values: CDR1 LNHDA, CDR2 SQIVND (reference sequence). The CDR3 spells CASSPRFTFPDTQYF. The variable domain in full, completed from reference TRBV19 and TRBJ2-3, reads DGGITQSPKYLFRKEGQNVTLSCEQNLNHDAMYWYRQDPGQGLRLIYYSQIVNDFQKGDIAEGYSVSREKKESFPLTVTSAQKNPTAFYLCASSPRFTFPDTQYFGPGTRLTVL.

This chain connects TRBV6-6 to TRBJ1-4. Germline CDR1 and CDR2: MNHNY and SVGAGI (reference sequence). The CDR3 extends over 16 amino acids. The CDR3 region is CASSPRASKRNEKLFF.

The chain is built from TRBV5-4 and TRBJ2-1; TCRdb's assignment of TRBD2 cannot be checked, as there is no DNA. The CDR3 is 12 residues long. Germline V gives CDR1 SGHNT, CDR2 YYREEE (reference sequence). CDR3 region: CAGGERDNEQFF. Using reference TRBV5-4 and TRBJ2-1 for the parts outside the CDR3, the full variable domain is ETGVTQSPTHLIKTRGQQVTLRCSSQSGHNTVSWYQQALGQGPQFIFQYYREEENGRGNFPPRFSGLQFPNYSSELNVNALELDDSALYLCAGGERDNEQFFGPGTRLTVL.

The V gene is TRBV6-2 or TRBV6-3, the J gene TRBJ1-5. Germline CDR1 reads MNHEY; CDR2 reads SVGEGT. The CDR3 is 13 amino acids. The CDR3 loop is CASTPPGGGPQHF.

The gene calls are TRBV19 and TRBJ2-7; TCRdb's D call, TRBD1, is unchecked because there is no DNA. Germline V lookup: CDR1 LNHDA, CDR2 SQIVND (reference sequence). There are 15 residues in the CDR3. The CDR3 here is CASSIKPLATYEQYF. Complete variable domain (other parts from reference TRBV19 and TRBJ2-7): DGGITQSPKYLFRKEGQNVTLSCEQNLNHDAMYWYRQDPGQGLRLIYYSQIVNDFQKGDIAEGYSVSREKKESFPLTVTSAQKNPTAFYLCASSIKPLATYEQYFGPGTRLTVT.

This chain connects TRBV6-1 to TRBJ1-5. CDR3 length equals 13 residues. CDR1 MNHNS and CDR2 SASEGT come from the germline V gene. CDR3 sequence: CASSEYSNQPQHF.

This clonotype is medium-sized by frequency. The J gene is TRBJ2-5, the V gene TRBV19. The CDR3 runs to 14 residues. CDR1 and CDR2 from the germline V gene are LNHDA and SQIVND (reference sequence). CDR3: CASSIGFRKETQYF.

The V and J genes are TRBV5-7 and TRBJ1-3; the D call from TCRdb, TRBD1, cannot be confirmed without DNA. TRBV5-7 is recorded as an ORF, its role being uncertain. This CDR3 has 15 residues. This CDR3 reads CASSLGGLGGNTIYF.

This chain links TRBV7-9 with TRBJ2-1; TCRdb proposes TRBD2, but this gene call is untestable without DNA. The CDR3 extends over 16 amino acids. Germline CDR1 SEHNR, CDR2 FQNEAQ (reference sequence). CDR3 region: CASSLGVAGAYNEQFF.

This chain uses TRBV28 with TRBJ1-4; TCRdb outputs TRBD1, but without DNA this stays unchecked. The CDR3 has 14 amino acids. Germline lookup yields CDR1 MDHEN and CDR2 SYDVKM. The chain's CDR3 is CASSRMASGEKLFF.

This clonotype is deemed medium-sized (0.01 to 0.1%) by its frequency. V and J are TRBV12-3 or TRBV12-4 and TRBJ2-1; TCRdb returns TRBD1, unconfirmable since there is no DNA. This CDR3 is built from 15 residues. CDR3 protein: CASSLAGGIYNEQFF.

This clonotype is medium-sized by frequency. This sequence joins TRBV27 and TRBJ2-3; TCRdb indicates TRBD1, and absent DNA this call remains unverified. The length of the CDR3 is 15 residues. Germline loops: CDR1 MNHEY, CDR2 SMNVEV (reference sequence). CDR3 residues: CASRDQRQLTDTQYF.

This clonotype is labeled medium-sized based on frequency. The chain combines TRBV12-3 or TRBV12-4 with TRBJ2-2; the TRBD1 assignment by TCRdb is unverifiable without DNA. The CDR3 sequence is 16 residues long. CDR3 loop: CASSPISGTWTGELFF.

The chain carries TRBV12-3 or TRBV12-4 and TRBJ1-5; without DNA, the TCRdb call of TRBD1 cannot be checked. The CDR3 is made up of 13 amino acids. CDR3 in amino acids: CASRGGFNQPQHF.

V gene TRBV20-1 combines with J gene TRBJ2-3; there is no DNA to check the TCRdb D call of TRBD1. Germline assignment: CDR1 DFQATT and CDR2 SNEGSKA (reference sequence). The CDR3 is 13 residues long. The CDR3 loop reads CSAPGHTGDTQYF.

The chain carries TRBV12-3 or TRBV12-4 and TRBJ1-3. This CDR3 comprises 13 residues. CDR3: CASSSGRANTIYF.

Its frequency marks this clonotype as medium-sized. The rearrangement joins TRBV29-1 to TRBJ2-3; TCRdb outputs TRBD1, but without DNA this stays unchecked. This CDR3 region has 14 residues. Germline loops: CDR1 SQVTM, CDR2 ANQGSEA. Here the CDR3 reads CSVDHPQGTDTQYF.

Its frequency marks this clonotype as medium-sized. The J gene is TRBJ2-6, the V gene TRBV7-6. The CDR3 runs 14 residues. Germline V gives CDR1 SGHVS, CDR2 FNYEAQ. CDR3 residues: CASSLARGANVLTF.

The chain is built from TRBV7-2 and TRBJ2-3; TCRdb gives TRBD1 as the D gene, but with no DNA this cannot be confirmed. The CDR3 contains 16 residues. Per germline, CDR1 SGHTA and CDR2 FQGNSA. The CDR3 loop is CASSLQGVPSTDTQYF.

The CDR3: CASTTGGLYNEQFF. This chain joins TRBV5-1 and TRBJ2-1; TCRdb picks TRBD1, but there is no DNA to check that call. The length of the CDR3 is 14 residues. Per the germline V gene, CDR1 is SGHRS and CDR2 is YFSETQ.

This chain joins TRBV6-6 and TRBJ2-7. There are 12 residues in the CDR3. Germline V CDR1 and CDR2: MNHNY, SVGAGI (reference sequence). The CDR3 protein is CASTKDHYEQYF.

Frequency places this clonotype as medium-sized. The J gene is TRBJ2-3, the V gene TRBV19; absent DNA, TCRdb's TRBD2 call cannot be checked. Germline assignment: CDR1 LNHDA and CDR2 SQIVND (reference sequence). The CDR3 has 17 amino acids. CDR3 loop: CASSIALLAGGYDTQYF. Together with reference TRBV19 and TRBJ2-3, the CDR3 gives the full variable domain: DGGITQSPKYLFRKEGQNVTLSCEQNLNHDAMYWYRQDPGQGLRLIYYSQIVNDFQKGDIAEGYSVSREKKESFPLTVTSAQKNPTAFYLCASSIALLAGGYDTQYFGPGTRLTVL.

This sequence joins TRBV6-4 and TRBJ2-3; the D call of TRBD2 rests on TCRdb alone, since no DNA is present to check it. Germline V gene sequence: CDR1 MRHNA, CDR2 SNTAGT. The CDR3 is made up of 14 amino acids. The CDR3 spells CASKREGHADTQYF.

This chain uses TRBV4-3 with TRBJ1-2; the TRBD1 assignment by TCRdb is unverifiable without DNA. Per germline, CDR1 LGHNA and CDR2 YSLEER. This CDR3 is 17 amino acids long. The CDR3 here is CASSQAGTGGSNYGYTF.

By frequency, this clonotype is medium-sized. This sequence joins TRBV7-6 and TRBJ2-3. The CDR3 sequence is 13 residues long. Germline V gene data show CDR1 as SGHVS and CDR2 as FNYEAQ. CDR3 sequence reads: CASSLERSDTQYF.

This chain connects TRBV20-1 to TRBJ1-2. The germline V gene encodes CDR1 DFQATT and CDR2 SNEGSKA (reference sequence). The CDR3 length is 13 residues. The CDR3 region is CSANDLTNYGYTF.

According to its frequency, this clonotype is medium-sized. The gene calls are TRBV5-1 and TRBJ2-7. Germline values: CDR1 SGHRS, CDR2 YFSETQ. This CDR3 is 13 amino acids long. The CDR3 is CASSWDKPYEQYF.

The chain carries TRBV11-2 and TRBJ1-1. In germline, CDR1 is SGHAT, CDR2 FQNNGV. This CDR3 region has 15 residues. CDR3 amino acids: CASSLDPSGNTEAFF. Full variable domain (missing parts from reference TRBV11-2 and TRBJ1-1): EAGVAQSPRYKIIEKRQSVAFWCNPISGHATLYWYQQILGQGPKLLIQFQNNGVVDDSQLPKDRFSAERLKGVDSTLKIQPAKLEDSAVYLCASSLDPSGNTEAFFGQGTRLTVV.